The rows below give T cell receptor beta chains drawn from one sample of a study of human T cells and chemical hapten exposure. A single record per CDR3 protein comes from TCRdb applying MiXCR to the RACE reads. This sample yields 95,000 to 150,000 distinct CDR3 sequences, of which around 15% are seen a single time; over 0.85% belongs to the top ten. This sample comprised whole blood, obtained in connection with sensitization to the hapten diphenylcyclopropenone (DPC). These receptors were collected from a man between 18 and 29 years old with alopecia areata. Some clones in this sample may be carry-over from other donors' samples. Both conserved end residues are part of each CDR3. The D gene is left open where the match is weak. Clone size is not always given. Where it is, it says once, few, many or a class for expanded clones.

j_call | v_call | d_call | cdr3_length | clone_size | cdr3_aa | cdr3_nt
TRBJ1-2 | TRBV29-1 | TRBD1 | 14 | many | CSVPGGTGNYGYTF | TGCAGCGTCCCAGGAGGGACAGGGAACTATGGCTACACCTTC
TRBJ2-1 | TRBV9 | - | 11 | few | CASSAGDFRFF | TGTGCCAGCAGCGCAGGGGATTTTCGGTTCTTC
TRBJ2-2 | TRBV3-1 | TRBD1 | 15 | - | CASSYGQGWDGELFF | TGTGCCAGCAGCTACGGACAGGGATGGGACGGGGAGCTGTTTTTT
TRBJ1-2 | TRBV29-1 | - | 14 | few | CSVDSPGIGYGYTF | TGCAGCGTTGACTCGCCAGGCATAGGCTATGGCTACACCTTC
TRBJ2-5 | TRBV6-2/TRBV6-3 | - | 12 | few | CASSPTRETQYF | TGTGCCAGCAGTCCCACTAGGGAGACCCAGTACTTC
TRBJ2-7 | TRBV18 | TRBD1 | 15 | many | CASSLLTGEAYEQYF | TGTGCCAGCTCACTATTGACAGGGGAGGCCTACGAGCAGTACTTC
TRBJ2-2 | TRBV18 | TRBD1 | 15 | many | CASLRQGQTAGELFF | TGTGCCAGCTTACGACAGGGGCAGACCGCCGGGGAGCTGTTTTTT
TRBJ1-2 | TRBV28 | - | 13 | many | CASSFPANYGYTF | TGTGCCAGCAGTTTTCCAGCTAACTATGGCTACACCTTC
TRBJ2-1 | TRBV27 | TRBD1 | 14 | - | CAMQGAIPYNEQFF | TGTGCCATGCAGGGGGCAATTCCCTACAATGAGCAGTTCTTC
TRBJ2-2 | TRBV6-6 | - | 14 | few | CASSGQFITGELFF | TGTGCCAGCAGTGGACAGTTCATCACCGGGGAGCTGTTTTTT
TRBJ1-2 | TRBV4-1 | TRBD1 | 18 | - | CASSQGVQGGKANYGYTF | TGCGCCAGCAGCCAAGGGGTACAGGGGGGCAAGGCTAACTATGGCTACACCTTC
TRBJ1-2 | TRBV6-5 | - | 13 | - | CASSSLGAYGYTF | TGTGCCAGCAGTTCCCTGGGGGCCTATGGCTACACCTTC
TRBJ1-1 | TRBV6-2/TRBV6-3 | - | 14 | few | CASSDETSQTEAFF | TGTGCCAGCAGTGACGAGACATCGCAGACTGAAGCTTTCTTT
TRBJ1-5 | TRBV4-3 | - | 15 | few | CASSQDRGMGTPQHF | TGCGCCAGCAGCCAAGATCGGGGGATGGGGACGCCCCAGCATTTT
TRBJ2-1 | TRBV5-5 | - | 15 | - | CASSVLRDTYNEQFF | TGTGCCAGCAGCGTGCTCCGGGACACTTACAATGAGCAGTTCTTC
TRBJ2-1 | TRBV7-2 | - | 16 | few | CASSLTGEEAFGEQFF | TGTGCCAGCAGCTTAACGGGGGAGGAGGCGTTCGGTGAGCAGTTCTTC
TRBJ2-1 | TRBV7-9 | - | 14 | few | CASSLGGRYNEQFF | TGTGCCAGCAGCTTAGGTGGGAGATACAATGAGCAGTTCTTC
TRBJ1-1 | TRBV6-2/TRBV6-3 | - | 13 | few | CASERTVNTEAFF | TGTGCCAGCGAACGGACAGTGAACACTGAAGCTTTCTTT
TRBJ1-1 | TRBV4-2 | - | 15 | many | CASSHRGQLNTEAFF | TGTGCCAGCAGCCACCGTGGACAGTTGAACACTGAAGCTTTCTTT
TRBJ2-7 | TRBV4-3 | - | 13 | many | CASSQGQTYEQYF | TGCGCCAGCAGCCAAGGCCAGACCTACGAGCAGTACTTC
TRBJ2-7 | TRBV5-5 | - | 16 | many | CASSLYSGGGTYEQYF | TGTGCCAGCAGCTTGTATTCGGGCGGAGGAACCTACGAGCAGTACTTC
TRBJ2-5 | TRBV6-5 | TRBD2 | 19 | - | CASSYSGGGSPSIVETQYF | TGTGCCAGCAGTTACTCCGGCGGGGGGTCTCCTTCTATCGTGGAGACCCAGTACTTC
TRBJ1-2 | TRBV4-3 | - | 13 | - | CASSQGELYGYTF | TGCGCCAGCAGCCAAGGGGAGCTCTATGGCTACACCTTC
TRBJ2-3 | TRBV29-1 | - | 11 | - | CSVAPLEGRRF | TGCAGCGTTGCCCCCCTAGAAGGGAGGAGATTT
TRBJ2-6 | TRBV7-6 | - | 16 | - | CASSFGGGSGANVLTF | TGTGCCAGCAGTTTCGGAGGAGGCTCTGGGGCCAACGTCCTGACTTTC
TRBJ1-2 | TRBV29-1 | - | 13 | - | CSVAFRGGYGYTF | TGCAGCGTTGCATTCCGGGGAGGCTATGGCTACACCTTC
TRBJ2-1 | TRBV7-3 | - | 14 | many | CASSLFSGNNEQFF | TGTGCCAGCAGCTTATTTAGTGGTAATAATGAGCAGTTCTTC
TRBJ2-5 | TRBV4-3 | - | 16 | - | CASSQVGRGGQETQYF | TGCGCCAGCAGCCAAGTCGGCAGGGGGGGCCAAGAGACCCAGTACTTC
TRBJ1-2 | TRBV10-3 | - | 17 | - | CAISESSEQAVPNGYTF | TGTGCCATCAGTGAGTCGAGTGAACAGGCAGTTCCCAATGGCTACACCTTC
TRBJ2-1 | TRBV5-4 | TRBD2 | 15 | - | CASNGGLAGPWEQFF | TGTGCCAGCAATGGGGGGCTAGCGGGGCCTTGGGAGCAGTTCTTC
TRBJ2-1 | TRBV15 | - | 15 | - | CATSRGQGHHNEQFF | TGTGCCACCAGCAGAGGCCAGGGGCACCACAATGAGCAGTTCTTC
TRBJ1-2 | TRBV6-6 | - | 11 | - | CASSPDYGYTF | TGTGCCAGCAGTCCCGACTATGGCTACACCTTC
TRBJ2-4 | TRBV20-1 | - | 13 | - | CSARDGKKNIQYF | TGCAGTGCTAGAGATGGGAAAAAAAACATTCAGTACTTC
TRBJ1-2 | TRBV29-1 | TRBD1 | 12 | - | CSVEGQGVGYTF | TGCAGCGTTGAAGGACAGGGGGTCGGCTACACCTTC
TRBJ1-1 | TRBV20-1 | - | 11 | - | CSASYGTEAFF | TGCAGTGCTAGTTACGGGACTGAAGCTTTCTTT
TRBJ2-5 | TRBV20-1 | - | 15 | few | CSARDRTEQRETQYF | TGCAGTGCTAGAGATAGGACAGAACAGAGAGAGACCCAGTACTTC
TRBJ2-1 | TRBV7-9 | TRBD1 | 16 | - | CASSLEGGQPYNEQFF | TGTGCCAGCAGCTTAGAAGGGGGACAGCCCTACAATGAGCAGTTCTTC
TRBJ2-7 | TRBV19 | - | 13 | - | CASNTGPNYEQYF | TGTGCCAGTAACACAGGTCCTAACTACGAGCAGTACTTC
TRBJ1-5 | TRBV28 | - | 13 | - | CASTGNSNQPQHF | TGTGCCAGCACGGGGAATAGCAATCAGCCCCAGCATTTT
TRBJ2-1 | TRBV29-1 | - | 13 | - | CSAVPGQYNEQFF | TGCAGCGCCGTCCCGGGACAATACAATGAGCAGTTCTTC
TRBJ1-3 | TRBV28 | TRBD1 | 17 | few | CASSWTLTGSSGNTIYF | TGTGCCAGCAGTTGGACCCTGACAGGGAGCTCTGGAAACACCATATATTTT
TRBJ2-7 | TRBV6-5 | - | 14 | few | CASSYSGGTYEQYF | TGTGCCAGCAGTTACTCCGGAGGCACCTACGAGCAGTACTTC
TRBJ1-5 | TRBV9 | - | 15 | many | CASSVAPGGNQPQHF | TGTGCCAGCAGCGTAGCCCCAGGGGGCAATCAGCCCCAGCATTTT
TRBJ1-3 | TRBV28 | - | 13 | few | CATEQYSGNTIYF | TGTGCCACCGAACAGTACTCTGGAAACACCATATATTTT
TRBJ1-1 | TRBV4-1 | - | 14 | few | CASSQETGFAEAFF | TGCGCCAGCAGCCAAGAAACAGGGTTCGCTGAAGCTTTCTTT
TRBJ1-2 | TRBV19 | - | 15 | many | CASSIGAERIYGYTF | TGTGCCAGTAGTATCGGGGCGGAGCGGATCTATGGCTACACCTTC
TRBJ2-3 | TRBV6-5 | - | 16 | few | CASSYRGRTSTDTQYF | TGTGCCAGCAGTTACAGGGGCAGGACTAGCACAGATACGCAGTATTTT
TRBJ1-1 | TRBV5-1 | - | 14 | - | CASSLAGGPAEAFF | TGCGCCAGCAGCTTGGCCGGGGGGCCCGCTGAAGCTTTCTTT
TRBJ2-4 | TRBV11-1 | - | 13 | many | CASSLGVVNIQYF | TGTGCCAGCAGCTTAGGAGTGGTAAACATTCAGTACTTC
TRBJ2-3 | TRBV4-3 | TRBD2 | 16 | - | CASSQETGTSRDTQYF | TGCGCCAGCAGCCAAGAAACCGGGACTAGCAGGGATACGCAGTATTTT
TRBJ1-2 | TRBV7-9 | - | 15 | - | CASSFSEQGVYGYTF | TGTGCCAGCAGCTTTAGCGAACAGGGCGTCTATGGCTACACCTTC
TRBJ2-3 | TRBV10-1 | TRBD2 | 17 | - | CASSESRLAAYTDTQYF | TGCGCCAGCAGTGAGTCTCGACTAGCGGCCTACACAGATACGCAGTATTTT
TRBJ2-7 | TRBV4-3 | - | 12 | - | CASSLDRHEQYF | TGCGCCAGCAGCCTAGACAGGCACGAGCAGTACTTC
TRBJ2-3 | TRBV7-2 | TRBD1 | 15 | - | CASSLQGASTDTQYF | TGTGCCAGCAGCTTACAGGGGGCTAGCACAGATACGCAGTATTTT
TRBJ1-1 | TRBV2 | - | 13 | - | CASSFWGSTEAFF | TGTGCCAGCAGTTTTTGGGGGAGTACTGAAGCTTTCTTT
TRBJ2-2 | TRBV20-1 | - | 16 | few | CSARRPGHLNTGELFF | TGCAGTGCTAGACGTCCAGGGCACCTGAACACCGGGGAGCTGTTTTTT
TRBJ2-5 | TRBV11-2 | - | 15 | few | CASSIGAALQETQYF | TGTGCCAGCAGCATTGGAGCGGCGCTCCAAGAGACCCAGTACTTC
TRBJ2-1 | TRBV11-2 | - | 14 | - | CASSPKTPEDEQFF | TGTGCCAGCAGTCCCAAAACACCGGAGGATGAGCAGTTCTTC